The entry that follows covers one TCR beta chain sequence. The data were taken from a study of T-cell memory formation after mild COVID-19. TCRdb analysed the 5' RACE reads with MiXCR anew, one entry per CDR3 protein. The sample lists about 210,000 distinct CDR3 sequences; around 25% were seen once. Looked up from germline, CDR1 is SEHNR and CDR2 is FQNEAQ (reference sequence). V was clipped by 5 bases and J by 5 bases; unmatched bases: 12. This CDR3 contains 17 residues. The chain combines TRBV7-9 with TRBJ2-1, with TRBD2 identical over 10 bases. The sequencing sample was made of PBMCs or a T cell subset sorted from them (not recorded which). This TCR derives from an adult woman who had mild COVID-19 (a few samples of this study predate the infection). Cell type and time point are not known. The CDR3 loop reads CASSRRGLAGDNNEQFF. In DNA form, the CDR3 reads TGTGCCAGCAGCCGCAGGGGCCTAGCGGGAGACAACAATGAGCAGTTCTTC.